What follows are 32 T cell receptor beta chains derived from one specimen sequenced in a study of blood T cell repertoires in COVID-19 (dated by TCRdb to 2018 to 2021). Preparation of the library involved the immunoSEQ multiplex PCR assay. TCRdb took this table from immuneACCESS and kept in-frame rearrangements with V and J called. Such tables lack part of the clones; where checked against another copy, unresolved V genes explain under half of the gap, and the rest is unexplained. In all, the sample holds 250,000 to 400,000 clones, and about nine tenths of those were seen once. The ten largest clones take up 1% of the sample. Sample: peripheral blood. These receptors were obtained from a man between 45 and 60 years old with active or convalescent COVID-19.

This chain joins TRBV4-2 and TRBJ2-2, with TRBD2 matching over 7 bases. The V gene's germline CDR1 is LGHNA and CDR2 YNFKEQ. This CDR3 has 15 amino acids. The J segment lost 10 bases and the V segment lost 0 bases, leaving 8 bases of the junction unmatched. CDR3 nucleotide sequence: TGTGCCAGCAGCCAAGATTGGGTAGCGGGTTTGGAGCTGTTTTTT. It encodes CASSQDWVAGLELFF.

The chain carries TRBV7-9 and TRBJ2-7; possible D gene TRBD2, 6 bases. Trimming stripped 5 bases from V and 7 bases from J, with 21 bases between. The CDR3 sequence is 15 residues long. Germline-derived CDR1 and CDR2 are SEHNR and FQNEAQ (reference sequence). The CDR3 loop reads CASSDHLDGAGEQYF. The CDR3 region has the DNA TGTGCCAGCAGCGACCACTTGGACGGGGCGGGGGAGCAGTACTTC.

The gene calls are TRBV6-6 and TRBJ1-2; 8 bases match TRBD1. Germline loops: CDR1 MNHNY, CDR2 SVGAGI (reference sequence). The CDR3 runs to 15 residues. The junction had 8 bases not matched to a gene; V was cut back by 2 bases and J by 6 bases. The DNA for the CDR3 is TGTGCCAGCAGTTACGGGGACAGGCCGGGGGATGGCTACACCTTC. This encodes CASSYGDRPGDGYTF.

This clone was seen a handful of times. The rearrangement joins TRBV6-2 or TRBV6-3 to TRBJ1-1; D gene ambiguous. V was shortened by 6 bases and J by 7 bases, with 12 bases between the two germline ends. CDR1 MNHEY and CDR2 SVGEGT come from the germline V gene. The CDR3 totals 12 residues. The CDR3 protein is CASSLPVSEAFF. CDR3 nucleotide sequence: TGTGCCAGCAGCCTACCCGTCAGTGAAGCTTTCTTT.

The genes are TRBV6-5 and TRBJ2-7, with a possible D match to TRBD2 (6 bases). CDR1 is MNHEY, CDR2 SVGAGI, per germline. With 0 bases removed from V and 1 base from J, the gap between germline ends came to 10 bases. This CDR3 is built from 15 residues. The CDR3 sequence is CASSYSWRGSYEQYF. The CDR3 nucleotides read TGTGCCAGCAGTTACTCGTGGAGGGGTTCCTACGAGCAGTACTTC.

The chain uses TRBV9 and TRBJ2-2, with no clear D. CDR1 is SGDLS, CDR2 YYNGEE, per germline. The CDR3 sequence is 16 residues long. V dropped 4 bases and J dropped 4 bases, with 17 bases sitting between them. The CDR3 region is CASSREPSGGTGELFF. CDR3 DNA: TGTGCCAGCAGCCGAGAGCCGAGTGGCGGCACCGGGGAGCTGTTTTTT.

The J gene is TRBJ1-2, the V gene TRBV2; D is unresolved. The CDR3 is made up of 11 amino acids. Germline values: CDR1 SNHLY, CDR2 FYNNEI. V lost 11 bases and J 8 bases, leaving 15 bases between the germline ends. The CDR3 nucleotides are TGTGCCTCTTTAAAAGGTAGCGGCTACACCTTC. It translates to CASLKGSGYTF.

The gene calls are TRBV4-3 and TRBJ1-1, with TRBD1 as a possible D gene (5 bases). Per the germline V gene, CDR1 is LGHNA and CDR2 is YSLEER. This CDR3 is 13 amino acids long. V was clipped by 3 bases and J by 7 bases, with 12 bases between them. The CDR3 here is CASSHAPGHEAFF. The CDR3 DNA follows: TGCGCCAGCAGCCACGCACCAGGGCATGAAGCTTTCTTT.

The rearrangement links TRBV30 to TRBJ1-2, with TRBD1 matching over 11 bases. The germline CDR1 and CDR2 sequences are GTSNPN and SVGIG (reference sequence). V lost 3 bases to trimming and J lost 9 bases; unmatched junction nucleotides: 6. This CDR3 region has 13 residues. The CDR3 here is CAWSPGQGASYTF. CDR3 bases: TGTGCCTGGAGCCCTGGACAGGGGGCTAGCTACACCTTC.

The chain couples TRBV9 to TRBJ1-6; no clear D. CDR1 is SGDLS and CDR2 is YYNGEE in the germline V gene. This CDR3 is 14 amino acids long. V lost 3 bases to trimming and J lost 13 bases, with 17 bases between them. Here the CDR3 DNA reads TGTGCCAGCAGCGCGACACTTACCCCATCTCCCCTCCACTTT. It encodes CASSATLTPSPLHF.

DNA of the CDR3: TGTGCCAGTAGTATGGGAAGGGACAGGGCCTACGAGCAGTACTTC. Protein: CASSMGRDRAYEQYF. The V and J genes are TRBV19 and TRBJ2-7, with 9 nucleotides matching TRBD1. Germline V gene sequence: CDR1 LNHDA, CDR2 SQIVND (reference sequence). The CDR3 consists of 15 residues. After removal of 3 bases from V and 2 bases from J, the junction contained 5 bases not matched to a gene.

The rearrangement uses TRBV5-5 and TRBJ2-5, with 9 bases fitting TRBD2. The CDR3 is made up of 15 amino acids. Germline V gives CDR1 SGHKS, CDR2 YYEKEE (reference sequence). The V segment lost 0 bases and the J segment 3 bases; nucleotides outside the gene matches: 3. The CDR3 sequence: CASSLAASGKETQYF. The DNA for the CDR3 is TGTGCCAGCAGCTTGGCGGCTAGCGGGAAAGAGACCCAGTACTTC.

This rearrangement joins TRBV5-6 to TRBJ2-2; TRBD2 agrees at 13 bases. Germline V gives CDR1 SGHDT, CDR2 YYEEEE. The V segment lost 3 bases and the J segment 4 bases; nucleotides outside the gene matches: 12. This CDR3 spans 19 amino acids. In DNA form, the CDR3 reads TGTGCCAGCAGCTATGGACTAGCGGGAGCTTGGGATCGCACCGGGGAGCTGTTTTTT. It yields the protein CASSYGLAGAWDRTGELFF.

V and J are TRBV5-1 and TRBJ2-4; D is unclear. V was trimmed by 0 bases and J by 3 bases, leaving 4 bases between them. CDR3 length: 13 residues. Germline V CDR1 and CDR2: SGHRS, YFSETQ. In DNA, the CDR3 is TGCGCCAGCAGCTTGGACTACAAAAACATTCAGTACTTC. Residues: CASSLDYKNIQYF.

The rearrangement joins TRBV5-6 to TRBJ1-2; 9 bases agree with TRBD1. V gave up 6 bases and J gave up 6 bases; unmatched junction bases: 12. CDR3 length: 15 residues. Per the germline V gene, CDR1 is SGHDT and CDR2 is YYEEEE. The CDR3 DNA reads TGTGCCAGCACCTTCACCGGGACAGGGACGCATGGCTACACCTTC. Its protein product is CASTFTGTGTHGYTF.

Details on this clone: The same CDR3 can be traced to other DNA sequences in this sample. The rearrangement links TRBV11-2 to TRBJ1-5, with a tentative D call TRBD1 (5 bases). Germline V gives CDR1 SGHAT, CDR2 FQNNGV. The CDR3 contains 13 residues. Trimming removed 1 base from V and 7 bases from J, with 8 bases in between. The DNA of the CDR3 is TGTGCCAGCAGCTTAGGAAGGGGCCAGCCCCAGCATTTT. Encoded protein: CASSLGRGQPQHF. The variable domain in full, with the rest retrieved from reference TRBV11-2 and TRBJ1-5, is EAGVAQSPRYKIIEKRQSVAFWCNPISGHATLYWYQQILGQGPKLLIQFQNNGVVDDSQLPKDRFSAERLKGVDSTLKIQPAKLEDSAVYLCASSLGRGQPQHFGDGTRLSIL.

The chain carries TRBV21-1 and TRBJ2-1; the table names TRBD1, a call not compared with the DNA. TRBV21-1 is shown as a pseudogene. CDR3 length equals 15 residues. CDR3 loop: CASSKGGQGYNEQFF. CDR3 bases: TGTGCCAGCAGCAAAGGGGGACAGGGGTACAATGAGCAGTTCTTC.

In regard to this clone: The sample has other DNA sequences that encode this CDR3 too. The CDR3, as DNA: TGTGCCAGCAGCTTCAGCGAAAACACTGAAGCTTTCTTT. It translates to CASSFSENTEAFF. The gene calls are TRBV7-9 and TRBJ1-1; no clear D gene. The CDR3 contains 13 residues. Germline V gene sequence: CDR1 SEHNR, CDR2 FQNEAQ (reference sequence). V dropped 3 bases and J dropped 2 bases, with 7 bases sitting between them.

The chain uses TRBV5-1 and TRBJ2-1, with D perhaps TRBD1 (6 bases). The CDR3 covers 12 residues. V shed 3 bases and J shed 5 bases, with 6 bases lying between them. CDR1 and CDR2 from the germline V gene are SGHRS and YFSETQ. This chain's CDR3 is CASSYRDNEQFF. The DNA of the CDR3 is TGCGCCAGCAGCTACAGGGACAATGAGCAGTTCTTC.

In its sample, this clone was seen once. V is TRBV14 and J is TRBJ2-1; TRBD2 is a possible D gene (5 bases). With 6 bases removed from V and 6 bases from J, the gap between germline ends came to 12 bases. Germline V gene lookup returns CDR1 SGHDN and CDR2 FVKESK. This CDR3 comprises 13 residues. In nucleotides, the CDR3 is TGTGCCAGCAGTTCATTGAGGGTCAATGAGCAGTTCTTC. It yields the protein CASSSLRVNEQFF.

The J gene is TRBJ2-3, the V gene TRBV5-1, with TRBD2 matching 10 bases. The germline gives CDR1 SGHRS, CDR2 YFSETQ. V shed 0 bases, J shed 4 bases, and the junction held 5 bases outside the gene matches. The CDR3 contains 16 residues. The CDR3 protein is CASSLGPLAGADTQYF. CDR3 DNA sequence: TGCGCCAGCAGCTTGGGGCCCCTAGCGGGGGCAGATACGCAGTATTTT.

V gene TRBV23-1 combines with J gene TRBJ1-6; 7 nucleotides agree with TRBD1. TRBV23-1 is annotated as an ORF whose role is uncertain. After removal of 4 bases from V and 9 bases from J, the junction contained 9 bases not matched to a gene. The CDR3 extends over 15 amino acids. The CDR3 region has the DNA TGCGCCAGCAGTCTCCCCGACAGGGCGGGTTCACCCCTCCACTTT. It translates to CASSLPDRAGSPLHF.

The chain joins TRBV5-4 to TRBJ2-5; a possible D gene is TRBD2 (6 bases). Germline CDR1 and CDR2: SGHNT and YYREEE (reference sequence). This CDR3 is built from 15 residues. V lost 3 bases to trimming and J lost 1 base, with 13 bases between them. CDR3 coding DNA: TGTGCCAGCAGCTCACGGAGGGACTTCCAAGAGACCCAGTACTTC. Protein sequence: CASSSRRDFQETQYF.

The chain employs TRBV19 and TRBJ2-7; 8 bases fit TRBD2. The CDR3 consists of 15 residues. The V and J ends lost 4 bases and 6 bases, in that order; junction bases with no gene match: 11. The germline V gene encodes CDR1 LNHDA and CDR2 SQIVND (reference sequence). The chain's CDR3 is CASSKGGTSLVEQYF. The CDR3 DNA sequence: TGTGCCAGTAGTAAGGGAGGGACTAGTCTGGTCGAGCAGTACTTC. The complete variable domain, with remaining parts taken from reference TRBV19 and TRBJ2-7, reads DGGITQSPKYLFRKEGQNVTLSCEQNLNHDAMYWYRQDPGQGLRLIYYSQIVNDFQKGDIAEGYSVSREKKESFPLTVTSAQKNPTAFYLCASSKGGTSLVEQYFGPGTRLTVT.

The chain combines TRBV9 with TRBJ1-1; 7 nucleotides agree with TRBD1. With V trimmed by 0 bases and J by 3 bases, 2 bases remained unmatched. Looked up from germline, CDR1 is SGDLS and CDR2 is YYNGEE. The CDR3 totals 14 residues. This chain's CDR3 is CASSVGQGDTEAFF. CDR3 bases: TGTGCCAGCAGCGTAGGGCAGGGGGACACTGAAGCTTTCTTT.

This chain links TRBV6-5 with TRBJ1-6; a weak D match, TRBD1 (5 bases). The CDR3 loop spans 15 amino acids. V lost 6 bases to trimming and J lost 2 bases, with 11 bases between them. Germline V gives CDR1 MNHEY, CDR2 SVGAGI. This chain's CDR3 is CASRAGMTYNSPLHF. In DNA form, the CDR3 reads TGTGCCAGCAGAGCAGGGATGACCTATAATTCACCCCTCCACTTT.

A single count supports this clone. V usage is TRBV2 and J usage is TRBJ1-5; TRBD1 might be the D (5 bases). The CDR3 has 15 residues. CDR1 and CDR2 from the germline V gene are SNHLY and FYNNEI. V dropped 3 bases and J dropped 7 bases, with 16 bases sitting between them. The CDR3 DNA sequence: TGTGCCAGCAGTGAGGGACTCCTTTTGCCCCAGCCCCAGCATTTT. Translated: CASSEGLLLPQPQHF.

The chain carries TRBV18 and TRBJ2-7, with 7 bases that match TRBD2. Germline V CDR1 and CDR2: KGHSH, LQKENI. The junction had 6 bases not matched to a gene; V was cut back by 2 bases and J by 2 bases. This CDR3 spans 15 amino acids. The CDR3 region has the DNA TGTGCCAGCTCACCATCTCGCGGGGGAGCCTACGAGCAGTACTTC. Translating it yields CASSPSRGGAYEQYF.

V is TRBV2 and J is TRBJ1-1; TRBD1 is a possible D gene (5 bases). The length of the CDR3 is 15 residues. Germline V CDR1 and CDR2: SNHLY, FYNNEI. Trimming left V 7 bases short and J 1 base short, with 16 bases between. CDR3 DNA sequence: TGTGCCAGCAAGGATGGAAGGGGCAGGAACACTGAAGCTTTCTTT. Its translation: CASKDGRGRNTEAFF.

This chain uses TRBV7-7 with TRBJ2-1; 12 bases line up with TRBD2. Germline V gene data show CDR1 as SSHAT and CDR2 as FNYEAQ (reference sequence). The CDR3 consists of 20 residues. The V segment lost 4 bases and the J segment 5 bases; nucleotides outside the gene matches: 18. The CDR3 DNA is TGTGCCAGCAGCTCGCTCCTTTCCCTAGCGGGAGGGCCATTCCACAATGAGCAGTTCTTC. As protein: CASSSLLSLAGGPFHNEQFF.

This chain joins TRBV20-1 and TRBJ2-3; tentative D call: TRBD1 (5 bases). Trimming removed 3 bases at V and 2 bases at J, with 12 bases between. This CDR3 spans 14 amino acids. Per the germline V gene, CDR1 is DFQATT and CDR2 is SNEGSKA (reference sequence). CDR3 amino acids: CSASQQGFTDTQYF. CDR3 bases: TGCAGTGCTAGTCAGCAGGGTTTCACAGATACGCAGTATTTT.

The chain combines TRBV5-1 with TRBJ1-4, with D perhaps matching TRBD1 (5 bases). CDR3 length equals 15 residues. Germline lookup yields CDR1 SGHRS and CDR2 YFSETQ. Trimming pared 1 base from V and 1 base from J, leaving 8 bases between. The CDR3 DNA sequence: TGCGCCAGCAGCTTGTCAAGGGGAACTAATGAAAAACTGTTTTTT. Protein sequence: CASSLSRGTNEKLFF.